This is a list of T cell receptor beta chains from one sample in a study of OX40 agonist ivuxolimab in advanced cancers. Assay: immunoSEQ multiplex PCR; the TCRdb copy retains only in-frame clones and omits some. In the table there are tens of thousands of clones, around 90% of which are singletons. The sample here was CD4+ or CD8+ T cells sorted from blood, taken in a trial of the OX40 agonist ivuxolimab. These receptors were taken from an adult with an advanced solid tumor such as melanoma, head and neck, liver or kidney cancer. Each CDR3 is given with its conserved first and last residue. Fields, in order: J gene, D gene, clone size, V gene, CDR3 DNA, CDR3 protein. A D gene is named only where the DNA matches it firmly. Only part of the rows carry a size: once, few, many, or a class if the clone is expanded.

TRBJ2-2 TRBD2 - TRBV11-2 TGTGCCAGCAGCTCCCTATGGTCGGGGGGGCGCACCGGGGAGCTGTTTTTT CASSSLWSGGRTGELFF
TRBJ2-3 - - TRBV5-4 TGTGCCAGCAGCCTCCGGGGTAGAGCCGACACAGATACGCAGTATTTT CASSLRGRADTDTQYF
TRBJ2-3 - - TRBV20-1 TGCAGTGTCCTCAGAGCAGATACGCAGTATTTT CSVLRADTQYF
TRBJ2-3 TRBD2 - TRBV2 TGTGCCAGCAAGACTAGCGGGAGACCAACCAACAGCACAGATACGCAGTATTTT CASKTSGRPTNSTDTQYF
TRBJ1-1 - - TRBV6-5 TGTGCCAGCAGACCCAGAGGGAACACTGAAGCTTTCTTT CASRPRGNTEAFF
TRBJ2-7 - - TRBV27 TGTGCCAGCAGCCGGGACGGACCCTTCTACGAGCAGTACTTC CASSRDGPFYEQYF
TRBJ1-3 - - TRBV30 TGTGCCTGGAGGCCGGGCCCTTCTGGAAACACCATATATTTT CAWRPGPSGNTIYF
TRBJ2-5 - - TRBV19 TGTGCCAGTAGTATAGGTGGACAGCAAGAGACCCAGTACTTC CASSIGGQQETQYF
TRBJ1-2 - once TRBV18 TGTGCCAGCTCACCGGGTATTGAGGACTATGGCTACACCTTC CASSPGIEDYGYTF
TRBJ1-3 - - TRBV4-3 TGCGCCAGCAGCCAAGAGACAGCCTCTGGAAACACCATATATTTT CASSQETASGNTIYF
TRBJ2-6 - - TRBV9 TGTGCCTCTCGACGGGAACCTGGGGCCAACGTCCTGACTTTC CASRREPGANVLTF
TRBJ2-7 TRBD1 - TRBV11-2 TGTGCCAGCAGCAATCCCCGGGACAGGGGCTACGAGCAGTACTTC CASSNPRDRGYEQYF
TRBJ2-7 TRBD1 once TRBV5-5 TGTGCCAGCAGCTCGTGGTTGGGACAGGGACGTAGCGAGCAGTACTTC CASSSWLGQGRSEQYF
TRBJ1-1 - - TRBV6-6 TGTGCCAGCAGATCAGGGGAGACTGAAGCTTTCTTT CASRSGETEAFF
TRBJ2-2 - - TRBV5-6 TGTGCCAGCAGCTTGGGTCGGAACACCGGGGAGCTGTTTTTT CASSLGRNTGELFF
TRBJ1-1 - once TRBV30 TGTGCCTGGAGTGAGGAGAGTGCTACGGCTTTCTTT CAWSEESATAFF
TRBJ1-1 - - TRBV7-2 TGTGCCAGCAGCTTAGTAGGGAACACTGAAGCTTTCTTT CASSLVGNTEAFF
TRBJ2-7 TRBD1 - TRBV28 TGTGCCAGCGGGATAATAGGACAGGGGAACTACGAGCAGTACTTC CASGIIGQGNYEQYF
TRBJ1-5 - - TRBV6-5 TGTGCCAGCAGTTACCCTGATCAGCCCCAGCATTTT CASSYPDQPQHF